Sequencing of this T cell receptor (beta chain) was carried out in a study of blood T cell repertoires in COVID-19. The overall study: Samples came from the United States, Italy and Spain, spanning acute and convalescent COVID-19. Sources were T cells, B-cell-depleted T cells, or PBMCs; the material itself was cDNA or gDNA.

CDR3 length: 15 amino acids. The V gene's germline CDR1 is SNHLY and CDR2 FYNNEI. The V and J ends lost 2 bases and 8 bases respectively, with 18 bases between them. In the original analysis: Reference gene primer amplification in the assay estimated nucleated cell counts. The method was immunoSEQ multiplex PCR; TCRdb's version includes in-frame clones alone and lacks a portion of them. V and J calls and clone size are those listed in that table; D and trimming were worked out from the DNA. The sample yields 250,000 to 300,000 clones, approximately 87% seen once. V usage is TRBV2 and J usage is TRBJ1-2, with D unclear. The clonotype was recovered from a man in his sixties who had recovered from COVID-19. The sample was peripheral blood. The CDR3 spells CASSEYRTDRAGYTF. DNA for the CDR3: TGTGCCAGCAGTGAATACCGCACCGATCGCGCGGGCTACACCTTC. The complete variable domain, with remaining parts taken from reference TRBV2 and TRBJ1-2, reads EPEVTQTPSHQVTQMGQEVILRCVPISNHLYFYWYRQILGQKVEFLVSFYNNEISEKSEIFDDQFSVERPDGSNFTLKIRSTKLEDSAMYFCASSEYRTDRAGYTFGSGTRLTVV.